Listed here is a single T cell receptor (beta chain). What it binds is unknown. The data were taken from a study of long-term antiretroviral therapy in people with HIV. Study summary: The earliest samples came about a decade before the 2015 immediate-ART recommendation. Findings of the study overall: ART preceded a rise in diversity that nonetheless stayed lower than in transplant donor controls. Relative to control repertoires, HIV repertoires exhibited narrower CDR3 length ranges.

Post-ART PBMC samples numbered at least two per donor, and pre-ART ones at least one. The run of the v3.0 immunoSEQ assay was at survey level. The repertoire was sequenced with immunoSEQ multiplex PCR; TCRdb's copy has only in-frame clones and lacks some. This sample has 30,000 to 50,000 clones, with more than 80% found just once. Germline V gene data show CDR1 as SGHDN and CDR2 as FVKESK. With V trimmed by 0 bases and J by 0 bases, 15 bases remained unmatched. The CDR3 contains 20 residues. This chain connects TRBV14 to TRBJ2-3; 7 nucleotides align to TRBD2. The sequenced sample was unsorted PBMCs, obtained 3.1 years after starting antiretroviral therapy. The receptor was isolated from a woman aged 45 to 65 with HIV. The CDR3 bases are TGTGCCAGCAGCCAAGATGGTTGGGGAGGGGACCTCTATAGCACAGATACGCAGTATTTT. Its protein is CASSQDGWGGDLYSTDTQYF.